This TCR beta chain was identified during a study of metastatic and nonmetastatic thyroid tumors. Across the study: From malignant and benign thyroid patients, repertoires in blood and in tumor or nodule tissue were compared.

Notes on the study in general: In both blood and tumor samples, TCR beta diversity was reported significantly higher for malignant than benign nodules.

No patient received treatment before thyroid surgery. CDR1 and CDR2 from the germline V gene are LGHNA and YSLEER. V dropped 1 base and J dropped 4; count of bases not matched to a gene: 2. The CDR3 is 15 residues long. Per the original methods: Built for papillary thyroid cancer, a distant-metastasis classifier drew on CDR3 differences across clinicopathological groups. TCRdb re-called the PCR reads through MiXCR. These V and J calls derive from TCRdb rather than the authors' analysis. The sample has about 13,000 clones, around 23% seen once. To note about this clone: Antigen unknown.

This receptor was obtained from a male donor with papillary thyroid cancer or a benign thyroid nodule (not recorded which). Some clones in this sample may be carry-over from other donors' samples. Sequencing was performed on blood. V and J are TRBV4-3 and TRBJ2-1; 9 bases are a match to TRBD2. CDR3 in amino acids: CASSQGLADYNEQFF. CDR3 DNA sequence: TGCGCCAGCAGCCAAGGACTAGCGGATTACAATGAGCAGTTCTTC.